The rows below give T cell receptor beta chains drawn from one sample of a study of OX40 agonist ivuxolimab in advanced cancers. The table came from immunoSEQ multiplex PCR; TCRdb's copy has only in-frame clones and leaves some out. This table holds about 42,000 clones, about 86% found once. Here the sequenced sample was CD4+ or CD8+ T cells sorted from blood, taken in a trial of the OX40 agonist ivuxolimab. The receptors shown here come from an adult with an advanced solid tumor such as melanoma, head and neck, liver or kidney cancer. CDR3s include the opening cysteine and the closing phenylalanine or tryptophan. Fields, in order: D gene, clone size, J gene, V gene, CDR3 DNA, CDR3 protein. A D gene is named only where the DNA matches it firmly. A clone size is listed for some rows: how often the clone was seen (once, few, many), or a class if it is expanded.

. . TRBJ2-7 TRBV7-3 TGTGCCAGCAGCTTAGAGGGAGGGGGCTCCTACGAGCAGTACTTC CASSLEGGGSYEQYF
. . TRBJ2-1 TRBV5-6 TGTGCCAGCAGCTTGGGACAGAGCTCCTACAATGAGCAGTTCTTC CASSLGQSSYNEQFF
TRBD2 . TRBJ2-7 TRBV11-2 TGTGCCAGCAGTTCCCGCGGGAAGCGGGGCATCGAGCAGTACTTC CASSSRGKRGIEQYF
. . TRBJ2-4 TRBV4-2 TGTGCCAGCAGCCAAGAGGTCCCGTCGGAATCCCCTGGGAACATTCAGTACTTC CASSQEVPSESPGNIQYF
. . TRBJ1-5 TRBV27 TGTGCCAGCAGTTTTGGGGGCGAGCAGCCCCAGCATTTT CASSFGGEQPQHF
. . TRBJ2-4 TRBV27 TGTGCCAGCAGTTTTTCCCCCAAAAACATTCAGTACTTC CASSFSPKNIQYF
. . TRBJ2-2 TRBV29-1 TGCAGCGTTGAAATGGCTGGGGAGCTGTTTTTT CSVEMAGELFF
. . TRBJ2-3 TRBV27 TGTGCCAGCAGTCTTGACCCGGGACCAGATACGCAGTATTTT CASSLDPGPDTQYF
. . TRBJ2-1 TRBV29-1 TGCAGCGCTCTGGGGGGGCTTGAGACTAGCCCCTACAATGAGCAGTTCTTC CSALGGLETSPYNEQFF
. . TRBJ1-1 TRBV7-8 TGTGCCAGCAGCTGGACGGTAATGAACACTGAAGCTTTCTTT CASSWTVMNTEAFF
TRBD1 once TRBJ2-3 TRBV11-1 TGTGCCAGCAGGCTCCGACAGGGGAGAACAGATACGCAGTATTTT CASRLRQGRTDTQYF
TRBD1 . TRBJ1-1 TRBV28 TGTGCCAGCAGTCCGGGGACAGCGAACACTGAAGCTTTCTTT CASSPGTANTEAFF
. . TRBJ2-5 TRBV28 TGTGCCAGCAGTCCCAACCCCAGGGCTCGAGAGACCCAGTACTTC CASSPNPRARETQYF
. . TRBJ2-1 TRBV4-2 TGTGCCAGCAGCCAAGCGGGGCCCCTCCTCAATGAGCAGTTCTTC CASSQAGPLLNEQFF
TRBD2 few TRBJ2-5 TRBV7-9 TGTGCCAGCAGCCAACTACTAGCGGGGGGGATGGAGACCCAGTACTTC CASSQLLAGGMETQYF
TRBD2 . TRBJ2-1 TRBV6-5 TGTGCCAGCAGTTACGGGACTAGCAATGAGCAGTTCTTC CASSYGTSNEQFF
. few TRBJ2-4 TRBV7-9 TGTGCCAGCGGACAACCCCGGGACGGAAAAAACATTCAGTACTTC CASGQPRDGKNIQYF
TRBD1 . TRBJ1-2 TRBV27 TGTGCCAGCAGCACCGGGACAGGGGGCCTATCCTATGGCTACACCTTC CASSTGTGGLSYGYTF
. . TRBJ2-2 TRBV5-5 TGTGCCAGCAGTTGGGGGGAGCCGGACACCGGGGAGCTGTTTTTT CASSWGEPDTGELFF
. . TRBJ1-5 TRBV6-5 TGTGCCAGCAGTTACTGGACCGGGACACCCACTCAGCCCCAGCATTTT CASSYWTGTPTQPQHF
TRBD2 . TRBJ2-3 TRBV11-1 TGTGCCAGCAGCTTGCCCGGGACTAGCGGGGGGAGTAGGCAGTATTTT CASSLPGTSGGSRQYF
TRBD2 . TRBJ2-5 TRBV27 TGTGCCAGCAGTTTATATCCCCAGGGTGGGAGGAGCGGGGGGGCTCAGGAGACCCAGTACTTC CASSLYPQGGRSGGAQETQYF
. once TRBJ2-7 TRBV11-2 TGTGCCAGCAATGACTATGGCTACGAGCAGTACTTC CASNDYGYEQYF
. . TRBJ1-5 TRBV7-2 TGTGCCAGCAGCTCCGGACTGAATAGCAATCAGCCCCAGCATTTT CASSSGLNSNQPQHF
TRBD1 . TRBJ1-2 TRBV6-6 TGTGCCAGCAGCCCCGGGACAGGGGGGACCTATGGCTACACCTTC CASSPGTGGTYGYTF
TRBD1 . TRBJ1-4 TRBV4-2 TGTGCCAGCAGCCAAGGGCCCCCGCGGACAGGGGATTCTAATGAAAAACTGTTTTTT CASSQGPPRTGDSNEKLFF
TRBD1 . TRBJ1-4 TRBV2 TGTGCCAGCAGCGCCGGGACAGGGAATGAAAAACTGTTTTTT CASSAGTGNEKLFF
. . TRBJ1-5 TRBV27 TGTGCCAGCAGTTTCGGGGATAGCAATCAGCCCCAGCATTTT CASSFGDSNQPQHF
. few TRBJ2-3 TRBV9 TGTGCCAGCAGCGTAGGGGATGGAGCCAAGGATACGCAGTATTTT CASSVGDGAKDTQYF
. . TRBJ1-2 TRBV19 TGTGCCAGTACGGTCACTAACTATGGCTACACCTTC CASTVTNYGYTF
. . TRBJ1-5 TRBV5-4 TGTGCCAGCACCCGGGACCCTTATAGCAATCAGCCCCAGCATTTT CASTRDPYSNQPQHF
TRBD1 . TRBJ1-2 TRBV2 TGTGCCAGCAGTGGAACCCCAACCGGGACAGAATACTATGGCTACACCTTC CASSGTPTGTEYYGYTF
TRBD1 . TRBJ1-3 TRBV9 TGTGCCAGCAGCGTAGAGGGGACAGGGCGCACCATATATTTT CASSVEGTGRTIYF
. . TRBJ1-5 TRBV9 TGTGCCAGCAGCGTGGCGGGGACGGGCAATCAGCCCCAGCATTTT CASSVAGTGNQPQHF
. . TRBJ1-1 TRBV13 TGTGCCGCATCGGTACCGAACACTGAAGCTTTCTTT CAASVPNTEAFF
. . TRBJ2-4 TRBV2 TGTGCCAGCAAATTCGGGGCAGGGGTCGTAAACATTCAGTACTTC CASKFGAGVVNIQYF
. . TRBJ2-5 TRBV11-1 TGTGCCAGCAGCTTAAGTACGGTTTACCAAGAGACCCAGTACTTC CASSLSTVYQETQYF
TRBD1 . TRBJ1-2 TRBV7-6 TGTGCCAGCAGCTTAACCCCTGCGGGACAGCTCTATGGCTACACCTTC CASSLTPAGQLYGYTF
TRBD1 few TRBJ1-1 TRBV7-9 TGTGCCAGCAGCAAGGACAGGGTGAGAACTGAAGCTTTCTTT CASSKDRVRTEAFF
. . TRBJ2-3 TRBV13 TGTGCCAGCAGCTTAAGCAGAGATACGCAGTATTTT CASSLSRDTQYF
. . TRBJ2-7 TRBV28 TGTGCCAGCAGTTTCAGGTCGCGGGGCGCCGCCTACGAGCAGTACTTC CASSFRSRGAAYEQYF
. few TRBJ1-1 TRBV28 TGTGCCAGCAGTTTATTGCGGGTGAACACTGAAGCTTTCTTT CASSLLRVNTEAFF
. few TRBJ2-1 TRBV6-4 TGTGCCAGCAGTGACTCGGGGGGGCGCGAGCAGTTCTTC CASSDSGGREQFF
. . TRBJ2-1 TRBV5-1 TGCGCCAGCACCCAGGAGGGGATTGGCTACAATGAGCAGTTCTTC CASTQEGIGYNEQFF
. . TRBJ1-5 TRBV15 TGTGCCACCAGCAGGGACCGCAATCAGCCCCAGCATTTT CATSRDRNQPQHF
. . TRBJ1-1 TRBV28 TGTGCCAGCAGTTTAGAAATGAACACTGAAGCTTTCTTT CASSLEMNTEAFF
. . TRBJ1-4 TRBV10-3 TGTGCCATCAGTGAAGGCAGTTCAACTAATGAAAAACTGTTTTTT CAISEGSSTNEKLFF
. . TRBJ1-1 TRBV5-5 TGTGCCAGCAGCTTGGCCATTCAGTCATACCCGAACACTGAAGCTTTCTTT CASSLAIQSYPNTEAFF
. . TRBJ2-1 TRBV30 TGTGCCTGGAGTGTCCTGAATGAGCAGTTCTTC CAWSVLNEQFF
TRBD1 once TRBJ2-3 TRBV6-4 TGTGCCAGCAGTGCCAGGGGGATAGGCACAGATACGCAGTATTTT CASSARGIGTDTQYF